This T cell receptor beta chain was identified in a study of T-cell reconstitution after alpha-beta-depleted transplantation in children. Many counts were recorded for this clonotype. As yet, its antigen is unknown. The CDR3 is made up of 16 amino acids. The V gene end was trimmed by 4 bases and the J gene end by 6 bases; junction bases not matched to a gene: 11. A library of TCRbeta sequences, prepared with unique molecular identifiers, was generated. TCRdb independently ran MiXCR on the PCR reads; one entry per CDR3 protein. This repertoire shows 200,000 to 300,000 distinct CDR3 sequences, around 25% found once; its top ten account for 2.6%. The study's findings and limits: The origin of alpha-beta T cells about two months after transplant was reportedly several hundred expanded graft clones. Fresh T-cell production supplied most of the T-cell counts and diversity seen one year after transplant. Surviving recipient T cells and thymic progenitors produced the high day-60 TCRbeta diversity seen in some patients.

The chain employs TRBV12-3 or TRBV12-4 and TRBJ2-1; TRBD2 agrees at 8 bases. The sample in question was PBMCs, obtained before TCRalphabeta/CD19-depleted stem cell transplant. This receptor was taken from a girl aged 2-10 years with Fanconi anemia, due to receive a stem cell transplant. This chain's CDR3 is CASSYPGRAESNEQFF. CDR3 nucleotides: TGTGCCAGCAGTTACCCCGGGAGGGCCGAAAGCAATGAGCAGTTCTTC.